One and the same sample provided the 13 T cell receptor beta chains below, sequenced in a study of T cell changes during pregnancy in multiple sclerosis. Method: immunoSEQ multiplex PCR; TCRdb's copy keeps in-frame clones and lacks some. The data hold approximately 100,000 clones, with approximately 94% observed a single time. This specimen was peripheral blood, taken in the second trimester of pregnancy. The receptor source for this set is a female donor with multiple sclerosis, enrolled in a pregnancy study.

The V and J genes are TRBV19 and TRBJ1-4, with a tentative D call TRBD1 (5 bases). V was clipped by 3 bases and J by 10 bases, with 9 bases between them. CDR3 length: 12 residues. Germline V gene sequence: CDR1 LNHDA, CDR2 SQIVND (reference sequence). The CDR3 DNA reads TGTGCCAGTAGTATGGGGCCGGGAAAACTGTTTTTT. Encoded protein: CASSMGPGKLFF.

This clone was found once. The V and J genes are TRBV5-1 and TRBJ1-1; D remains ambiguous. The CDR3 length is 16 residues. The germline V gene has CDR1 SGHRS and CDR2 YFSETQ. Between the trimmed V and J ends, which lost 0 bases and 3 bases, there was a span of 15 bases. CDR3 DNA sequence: TGCGCCAGCAGCTTGGAATCGGGGATCGGGTACACTGAAGCTTTCTTT. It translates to CASSLESGIGYTEAFF.

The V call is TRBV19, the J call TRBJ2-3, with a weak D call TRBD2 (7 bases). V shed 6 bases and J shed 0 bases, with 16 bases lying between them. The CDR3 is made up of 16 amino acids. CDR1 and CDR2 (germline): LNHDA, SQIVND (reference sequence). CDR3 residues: CASRTEGGMSTDTQYF. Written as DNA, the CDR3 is TGTGCCAGTAGAACTGAGGGGGGGATGAGCACAGATACGCAGTATTTT.

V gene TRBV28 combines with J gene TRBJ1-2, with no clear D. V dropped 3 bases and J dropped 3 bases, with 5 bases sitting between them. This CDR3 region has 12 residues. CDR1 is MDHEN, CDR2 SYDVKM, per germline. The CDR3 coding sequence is TGTGCCAGCAGTTTTCAGGACTATGGCTACACCTTC. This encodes CASSFQDYGYTF.

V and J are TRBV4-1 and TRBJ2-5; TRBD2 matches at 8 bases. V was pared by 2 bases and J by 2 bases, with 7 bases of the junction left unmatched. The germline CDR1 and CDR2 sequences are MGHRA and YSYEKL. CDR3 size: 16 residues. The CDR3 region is CASSQMTSDTQETQYF. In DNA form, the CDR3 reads TGCGCCAGCAGCCAAATGACTAGCGACACTCAAGAGACCCAGTACTTC.

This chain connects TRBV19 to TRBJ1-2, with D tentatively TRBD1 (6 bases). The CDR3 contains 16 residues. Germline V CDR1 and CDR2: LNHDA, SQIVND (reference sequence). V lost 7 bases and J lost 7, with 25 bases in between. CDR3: CASTAFLDSVRGGYTF. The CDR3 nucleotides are TGTGCCAGTACGGCGTTTTTGGACAGCGTAAGGGGTGGCTACACCTTC.

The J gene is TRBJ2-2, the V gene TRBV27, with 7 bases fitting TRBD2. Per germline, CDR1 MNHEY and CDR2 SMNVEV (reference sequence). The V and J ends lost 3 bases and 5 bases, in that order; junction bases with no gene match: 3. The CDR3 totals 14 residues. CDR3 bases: TGTGCCAGCAGTTTCGGGGGGTGGACCGGGGAGCTGTTTTTT. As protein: CASSFGGWTGELFF.

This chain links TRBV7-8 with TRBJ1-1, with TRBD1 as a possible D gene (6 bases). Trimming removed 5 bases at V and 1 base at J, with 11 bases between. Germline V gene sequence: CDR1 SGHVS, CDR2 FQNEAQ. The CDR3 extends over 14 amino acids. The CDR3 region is CASSRRTANTEAFF. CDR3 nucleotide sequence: TGTGCCAGCAGCCGCAGGACAGCGAACACTGAAGCTTTCTTT.

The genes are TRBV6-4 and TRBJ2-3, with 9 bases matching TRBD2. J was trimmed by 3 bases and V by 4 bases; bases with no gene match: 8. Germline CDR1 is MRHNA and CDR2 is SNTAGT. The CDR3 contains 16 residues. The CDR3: CASSVPSGIRTDTQYF. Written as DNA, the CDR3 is TGTGCCAGCAGTGTCCCTAGCGGGATAAGAACAGATACGCAGTATTTT.

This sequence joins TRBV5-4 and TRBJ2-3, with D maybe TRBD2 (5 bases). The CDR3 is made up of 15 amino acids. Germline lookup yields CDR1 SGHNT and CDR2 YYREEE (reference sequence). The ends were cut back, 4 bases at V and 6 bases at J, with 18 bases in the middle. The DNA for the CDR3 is TGTGCCAGCAGCCCACAAACGGGATTAGGCGATACGCAGTATTTT. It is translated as CASSPQTGLGDTQYF.

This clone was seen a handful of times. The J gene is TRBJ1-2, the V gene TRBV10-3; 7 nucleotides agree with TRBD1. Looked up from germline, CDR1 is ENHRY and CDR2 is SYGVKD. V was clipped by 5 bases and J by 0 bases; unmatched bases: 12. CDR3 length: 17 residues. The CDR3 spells CAISPGGLPDANYGYTF. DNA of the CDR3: TGTGCCATCAGTCCAGGGGGTCTCCCGGACGCTAACTATGGCTACACCTTC.

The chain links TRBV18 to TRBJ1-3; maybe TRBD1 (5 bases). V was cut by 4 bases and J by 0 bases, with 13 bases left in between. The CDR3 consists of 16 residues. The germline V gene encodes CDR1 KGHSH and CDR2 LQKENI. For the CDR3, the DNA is TGTGCCAGCTCACGGACGGGACTGAGCTCTGGAAACACCATATATTTT. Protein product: CASSRTGLSSGNTIYF.

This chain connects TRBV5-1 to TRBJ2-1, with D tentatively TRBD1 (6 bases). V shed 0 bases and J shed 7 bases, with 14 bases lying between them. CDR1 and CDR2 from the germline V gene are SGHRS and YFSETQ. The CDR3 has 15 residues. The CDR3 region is CASSLEGGRTNEQFF. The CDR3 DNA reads TGCGCCAGCAGCTTGGAAGGGGGACGGACTAATGAGCAGTTCTTC.